This TCR beta chain derives from a study of CD8+CD57+ T cells in acquired aplastic anemia. The germline gives CDR1 SGHNT, CDR2 YYREEE (reference sequence). Trimming pared 3 bases from V and 0 bases from J, leaving 9 bases between. CDR3 length: 15 amino acids. TCR beta VDJ and CDR3 were profiled, and genomic DNA was the template. MiXCR was run by TCRdb on the reads, yielding one entry per CDR3 protein. The data hold about 400,000 distinct CDR3 sequences, with just under 70% observed a single time. The J gene is TRBJ1-4, the V gene TRBV5-4; D gene unclear. Sequencing input: sorted CD4+, CD8+, or CD8+CD57+ T cells (not recorded which) from PBMCs. The clonotype comes from a human donor in good health, serving as a control. CDR3 coding DNA: TGTGCCAGCAGCTCGGTTTCTGCAACTAATGAAAAACTGTTTTTT. Translated, it gives CASSSVSATNEKLFF.